This T cell receptor (beta chain) was sequenced during a study of blood T cells in healthy people across ages. Donors each provided about 9.5 milliliters of peripheral blood. Next came a second PCR, run for about 7 to 12 cycles, which used a sample-barcoded 5' primer along with a J-beta primer mix. CDR3-containing paired-end reads numbered at least 2.5 million in each sample. TCRdb processed the 5' RACE reads anew with MiXCR; each CDR3 protein has one entry. The sample includes 720,000 or so distinct CDR3 sequences, around two fifths of them seen just once. CDR3 length: 13 amino acids. Trimming pared 6 bases from V and 10 bases from J, leaving 16 bases between. From germline, CDR1 is MNHEY and CDR2 SVGEGT. Study results and limitations: Among T cells, TCR beta diversity per million cells dropped roughly linearly as age rose.

Comments on this clonotype: Its target is not known.

The origin of this receptor is a man of 80 years or more in good health. The V gene is TRBV6-2 or TRBV6-3, the J gene TRBJ1-5; D gene unclear. The sample was blood. The CDR3 DNA follows: TGTGCCAGCAGCCCCAAGGTGGGAGAACCCCAGCATTTT. The encoded protein is CASSPKVGEPQHF.